The 20 T cell receptor beta chains below all came from one sample that was sequenced in a study of blood T cell repertoires in COVID-19. This table comes from immunoSEQ multiplex PCR, and its TCRdb copy is limited to in-frame clones, with some not included. Here the sample spans about 270,000 clones, approximately 82% being singletons. Sequenced input: peripheral blood. These receptors were collected from a woman in her late teens or twenties with acute or convalescent COVID-19.

The genes are TRBV4-3 and TRBJ2-1; the match to TRBD1 covers 7 bases. The germline V gene encodes CDR1 LGHNA and CDR2 YSLEER. The V gene end was trimmed by 1 base and the J gene end by 7 bases; junction bases not matched to a gene: 4. The CDR3 spans 14 residues. CDR3 loop: CASSQGHRGNEQFF. The CDR3 DNA sequence: TGCGCCAGCAGCCAAGGGCACAGGGGTAATGAGCAGTTCTTC.

This clone has just one count. This sequence joins TRBV10-3 and TRBJ1-5; D is unclear. CDR3 length: 13 residues. V was cut by 11 bases and J by 7 bases, with 18 bases left in between. From germline, CDR1 is ENHRY and CDR2 SYGVKD. For the CDR3, the DNA is TGTGCCTCCAAGAGGGCAGAAGACCAGCCCCAGCATTTT. This gives the protein CASKRAEDQPQHF.

The chain combines TRBV3-1 (or the pseudogene TRBV3-2) with TRBJ1-6; D gene ambiguous. Germline loops: CDR1 LGHDT, CDR2 YNNKEL (reference sequence). This CDR3 contains 12 residues. Trimming stripped 3 bases from V and 13 bases from J, with 10 bases between. The CDR3 here is CASSQAGRPLHF. The CDR3 region has the DNA TGTGCCAGCAGCCAGGCCGGGAGGCCCCTCCACTTT.

J is TRBJ2-7 and V is TRBV7-9, with D unclear. The CDR3 is 11 amino acids. With 7 bases removed from V and 3 bases from J, the gap between germline ends came to 7 bases. Germline V gene lookup returns CDR1 SEHNR and CDR2 FQNEAQ (reference sequence). As DNA, the CDR3 is TGTGCCAGCACGTCCGTCTACGAGCAGTACTTC. Translated: CASTSVYEQYF.

V usage is TRBV21-1 and J usage is TRBJ1-6; TRBD1, as called in the table, went unchecked against the DNA. TRBV21-1 counts as a pseudogene. The CDR3 loop spans 18 amino acids. In DNA, the CDR3 is TGTGCCAGCAGCAAAGCTCCAAAAGCGACAGGGGAAAATTCACCCCTCCACTTT. Amino acids: CASSKAPKATGENSPLHF.

The gene calls are TRBV7-2 and TRBJ2-5; the D gene is possibly TRBD2 (7 bases). Germline V lookup: CDR1 SGHTA, CDR2 FQGNSA. V was cut by 5 bases and J by 1 base, with 26 bases left in between. CDR3 length equals 19 residues. Here the CDR3 DNA reads TGTGCCAGCAGCAAAGGGGGGTCACCGCCGGGGACTACCCAAGAGACCCAGTACTTC. Residues: CASSKGGSPPGTTQETQYF.

The chain links TRBV30 to TRBJ2-7; D is ambiguous. The V and J ends lost 0 bases and 4 bases respectively, with 10 bases between them. CDR1 is GTSNPN, CDR2 SVGIG, per germline (reference sequence). The CDR3 extends over 13 amino acids. The CDR3 here is CAWSVTDWYEQYF. CDR3 nucleotides: TGTGCCTGGAGTGTCACCGACTGGTACGAGCAGTACTTC.

V and J are TRBV6-5 and TRBJ1-4; 7 nucleotides agree with TRBD1. The CDR3 runs to 13 residues. Germline V gene lookup returns CDR1 MNHEY and CDR2 SVGAGI. V lost 4 bases, J lost 16 bases, and 12 bases stayed unmatched. The CDR3 spells CASSSPDRVGWFF. DNA of the CDR3: TGTGCCAGCAGTTCACCCGACAGGGTAGGGTGGTTTTTT.

This clone was seen a few times. CDR3 region: CASSTTVYEQYF. CDR3 in DNA: TGTGCCAGCAGTACCACAGTCTACGAGCAGTACTTC. This rearrangement joins TRBV12-3 or TRBV12-4 to TRBJ2-7; D gene unclear. Trimming removed 5 bases at V and 3 bases at J, with 8 bases between. The CDR3 has 12 amino acids.

The chain uses TRBV27 and TRBJ2-1, with D maybe TRBD2 (6 bases). Germline V CDR1 and CDR2: MNHEY, SMNVEV (reference sequence). Trimming stripped 2 bases from V and 14 bases from J, with 10 bases between. The CDR3 sequence is 11 residues long. The CDR3 region has the DNA TGTGCCAGCAGTTTAGGGACTCATGAGTTCTTC. This gives the protein CASSLGTHEFF.

This rearrangement joins TRBV7-2 to TRBJ2-7, with TRBD1 as a possible D gene (6 bases). Between the trimmed V and J ends, which lost 1 base and 7 bases, there was a span of 11 bases. The CDR3 covers 13 residues. Germline lookup yields CDR1 SGHTA and CDR2 FQGNSA. The CDR3 bases are TGTGCCAGCAGCTTAGGGGGACAACGGGAGCAGTACTTC. Amino acids: CASSLGGQREQYF.

V is TRBV7-6 and J is TRBJ2-1, with D perhaps matching TRBD1 (6 bases). V was shortened by 1 base and J by 5 bases, with 18 bases between the two germline ends. Germline V gene data show CDR1 as SGHVS and CDR2 as FNYEAQ. CDR3 length: 17 residues. For the CDR3, the DNA is TGTGCCAGCAGCTTAGAGGGAGACACACAGGGAAACAATGAGCAGTTCTTC. Amino acids: CASSLEGDTQGNNEQFF.

The genes are TRBV24-1 and TRBJ2-3; D is possibly TRBD2 (6 bases). This CDR3 has 16 amino acids. Per the germline V gene, CDR1 is KGHDR and CDR2 is SFDVKD. V was pared by 4 bases and J by 2 bases, with 15 bases between. The CDR3 loop is CATSEGRPPPTDTQYF. CDR3 sequence (DNA): TGTGCCACCAGTGAGGGGAGGCCACCCCCCACAGATACGCAGTATTTT.

The V and J genes are TRBV4-3 and TRBJ1-2; D unresolved. CDR1 is LGHNA, CDR2 YSLEER, per germline. The CDR3 runs 17 residues. With 0 bases removed from V and 3 bases from J, the gap between germline ends came to 17 bases. The CDR3: CASSQDLPRIVDYGYTF. The DNA for the CDR3 is TGCGCCAGCAGCCAAGATCTCCCGAGAATAGTCGACTATGGCTACACCTTC.

The V and J genes are TRBV27 and TRBJ1-2; tentative D call: TRBD1 (6 bases). V was shortened by 4 bases and J by 6 bases, with 15 bases between the two germline ends. CDR1 is MNHEY and CDR2 is SMNVEV in the germline V gene (reference sequence). The CDR3 is 14 amino acids. CDR3 loop: CASSSSRGTHGYTF. The CDR3 coding sequence is TGTGCCAGCAGTTCGTCCAGGGGTACCCATGGCTACACCTTC.

This chain joins TRBV2 and TRBJ2-2; tentative D call: TRBD1 (5 bases). This CDR3 has 16 amino acids. Germline assignment: CDR1 SNHLY and CDR2 FYNNEI. V was trimmed by 4 bases and J by 4 bases, leaving 16 bases between them. DNA of the CDR3: TGTGCCAGCAGTGCAGGGAATCGGTTTGGCACCGGGGAGCTGTTTTTT. Translating it yields CASSAGNRFGTGELFF.

The chain employs TRBV7-9 and TRBJ1-5; D might be TRBD1 (5 bases). CDR1 and CDR2 from the germline V gene are SEHNR and FQNEAQ (reference sequence). V was cut by 1 base and J by 3 bases, with 10 bases left in between. This CDR3 has 15 residues. DNA for the CDR3: TGTGCCAGCAGCTTAGGGCCAGGGTTCAATCAGCCCCAGCATTTT. This gives the protein CASSLGPGFNQPQHF.

The chain carries TRBV6-5 and TRBJ2-4, with 9 bases lining up with TRBD1. The germline gives CDR1 MNHEY, CDR2 SVGAGI. The CDR3 is made up of 13 amino acids. After removal of 0 bases from V and 15 bases from J, the junction contained 6 bases not matched to a gene. CDR3 coding DNA: TGTGCCAGCAGTTACTCTGGACAGGGGCTTTGGTACTTC. It encodes CASSYSGQGLWYF.

This clone was observed a single time. J is TRBJ2-2 and V is TRBV2; TRBD1 is a possible D gene (7 bases). Germline CDR1 SNHLY, CDR2 FYNNEI. The CDR3 extends over 15 amino acids. Trimming removed 1 base from V and 6 bases from J, with 12 bases in between. The CDR3 sequence is CASSEDQGGAGELFF. The DNA of the CDR3 is TGTGCCAGCAGTGAAGATCAGGGGGGAGCCGGGGAGCTGTTTTTT.

This sequence joins TRBV14 and TRBJ1-2, with D perhaps matching TRBD1 (5 bases). Germline loops: CDR1 SGHDN, CDR2 FVKESK. This CDR3 has 14 residues. V lost 0 bases and J lost 2, with 7 bases in between. CDR3 protein: CASSQEWGNYGYTF. CDR3 bases: TGTGCCAGCAGCCAAGAATGGGGCAACTATGGCTACACCTTC. Based on the CDR3 plus reference TRBV14 and TRBJ1-2, the full variable domain is EAGVTQFPSHSVIEKGQTVTLRCDPISGHDNLYWYRRVMGKEIKFLLHFVKESKQDESGMPNNRFLAERTGGTYSTLKVQPAELEDSGVYFCASSQEWGNYGYTFGSGTRLTVV.